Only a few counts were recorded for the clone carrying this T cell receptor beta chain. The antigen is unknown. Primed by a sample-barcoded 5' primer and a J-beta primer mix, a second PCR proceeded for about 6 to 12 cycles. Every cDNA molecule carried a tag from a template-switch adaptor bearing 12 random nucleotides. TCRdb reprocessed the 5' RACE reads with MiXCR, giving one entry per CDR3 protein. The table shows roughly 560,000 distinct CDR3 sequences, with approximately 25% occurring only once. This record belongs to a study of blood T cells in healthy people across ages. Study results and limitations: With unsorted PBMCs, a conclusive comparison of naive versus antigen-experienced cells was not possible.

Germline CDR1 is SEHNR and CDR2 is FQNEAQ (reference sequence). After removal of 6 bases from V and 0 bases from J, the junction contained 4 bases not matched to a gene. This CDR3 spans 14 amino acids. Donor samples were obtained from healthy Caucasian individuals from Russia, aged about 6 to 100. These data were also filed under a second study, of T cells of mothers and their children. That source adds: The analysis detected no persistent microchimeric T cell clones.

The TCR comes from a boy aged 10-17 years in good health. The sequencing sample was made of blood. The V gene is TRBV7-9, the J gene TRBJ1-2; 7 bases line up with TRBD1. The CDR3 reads CASRADRTNYGYTF. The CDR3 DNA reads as TGTGCCAGCAGGGCGGACAGGACTAACTATGGCTACACCTTC.